Each of the 21 T cell receptor beta chains below was sequenced from the same sample in a study of T-cell memory formation after mild COVID-19. TCRdb re-called the 5' RACE reads with MiXCR, one entry per CDR3 protein. The sample lists over 95,000 distinct CDR3 sequences; about 20% were seen once. Specimen: PBMCs or a T cell subset sorted from them (not recorded which). The source of these receptors is a man aged 18-30 years who had mild COVID-19 (a few samples of this study predate the infection). Cell type and time point are not known.

This clonotype was counted only a few times. The J gene is TRBJ2-5, the V gene TRBV20-1, with D perhaps given as TRBD1 or TRBD2 (5 bases each). Per germline, CDR1 DFQATT and CDR2 SNEGSKA (reference sequence). The CDR3 totals 16 residues. Trimming removed 3 bases from V and 1 base from J, with 18 bases in between. This CDR3 reads CSARRDLTALQETQYF. CDR3 nucleotide sequence: TGCAGTGCTAGGAGGGACCTAACGGCTCTCCAAGAGACCCAGTACTTC.

The chain carries TRBV4-2 and TRBJ2-3, with TRBD2 identical over 12 bases. CDR1 and CDR2 from the germline V gene are LGHNA and YNFKEQ. The V and J ends lost 0 bases and 5 bases, in that order; junction bases with no gene match: 9. This CDR3 has 18 amino acids. The CDR3 bases are TGTGCCAGCAGCCAAGAAGCCCTAGCGGGGGGGCCTTTAGATACGCAGTATTTT. This translates into CASSQEALAGGPLDTQYF.

The chain combines TRBV4-3 with TRBJ2-7; TRBD1 matches at 7 bases. This CDR3 region has 15 residues. CDR1 and CDR2 (germline): LGHNA, YSLEER. J was trimmed by 3 bases and V by 3 bases; bases with no gene match: 8. The CDR3 DNA reads as TGCGCCAGCAGCCACGGATCGACAGGGCTCTACGAGCAGTACTTC. As protein: CASSHGSTGLYEQYF.

This clonotype was recorded a few times. This rearrangement joins TRBV6-4 to TRBJ2-3, with 10 bases matching TRBD2. The length of the CDR3 is 15 residues. V trimming: 2 bases; J trimming: 1 base; junction bases outside the gene matches: 0. CDR1 is MRHNA and CDR2 is SNTAGT in the germline V gene. CDR3 in amino acids: CASSDGTSGTDTQYF. In DNA form, the CDR3 reads TGTGCCAGCAGTGACGGGACTAGCGGCACAGATACGCAGTATTTT.

The sample holds a few counts of this clonotype. The rearrangement links TRBV7-6 to TRBJ2-7, with 8 bases that match TRBD2. With 4 bases clipped from V and 4 bases from J, the junction kept 3 bases outside the gene matches. The CDR3 is 13 residues long. Looked up from germline, CDR1 is SGHVS and CDR2 is FNYEAQ. The CDR3 protein is CASSWSGGYEQYF. The DNA of the CDR3 is TGTGCCAGCAGCTGGAGCGGGGGTTACGAGCAGTACTTC.

The chain is built from TRBV9 and TRBJ2-3; D is ambiguous. Per germline, CDR1 SGDLS and CDR2 YYNGEE. The CDR3 covers 13 residues. Between the trimmed V and J ends, which lost 0 bases and 3 bases, there was a span of 5 bases. The CDR3 spells CASSVGPTDTQYF. CDR3 DNA: TGTGCCAGCAGCGTAGGCCCGACAGATACGCAGTATTTT. The variable domain in full, with the rest retrieved from reference TRBV9 and TRBJ2-3, is DSGVTQTPKHLITATGQRVTLRCSPRSGDLSVYWYQQSLDQGLQFLIQYYNGEERAKGNILERFSAQQFPDLHSELNLSSLELGDSALYFCASSVGPTDTQYFGPGTRLTVL.

This clonotype was seen more than once but under ten times. This chain connects TRBV9 to TRBJ2-7; 9 positions match TRBD1. The germline gives CDR1 SGDLS, CDR2 YYNGEE. After removal of 3 bases from V and 6 bases from J, the junction contained 4 bases not matched to a gene. There are 13 residues in the CDR3. This chain's CDR3 is CASSAGTGREQYF. The CDR3, as DNA: TGTGCCAGCAGCGCCGGGACAGGGCGCGAGCAGTACTTC.

The V and J genes are TRBV11-2 and TRBJ2-3, with D uncertain. From germline, CDR1 is SGHAT and CDR2 FQNNGV. The germline V and J ends were trimmed by 5 bases and 6 bases, with 6 bases remaining between them. The CDR3 runs 11 residues. Here the CDR3 reads CASSLMDTQYF. The CDR3 nucleotides read TGTGCCAGCAGCCTTATGGATACGCAGTATTTT.

This clonotype was seen more than once but under ten times. The genes are TRBV5-1 and TRBJ1-1; D is undetermined. Trimming removed 1 base from V and 0 bases from J, with 7 bases in between. The CDR3 covers 14 residues. Per germline, CDR1 SGHRS and CDR2 YFSETQ. CDR3 DNA: TGCGCCAGCAGCTTGCTGGGTGTGAACACTGAAGCTTTCTTT. Translated, it gives CASSLLGVNTEAFF. Combining the CDR3 with reference TRBV5-1 and TRBJ1-1 gives the whole variable domain KAGVTQTPRYLIKTRGQQVTLSCSPISGHRSVSWYQQTPGQGLQFLFEYFSETQRNKGNFPGRFSGRQFSNSRSEMNVSTLELGDSALYLCASSLLGVNTEAFFGQGTRLTVV.

The CDR3 nucleotides read TGTGCCAGCAGCCCGGGGACTAGCGGGGGCTTATGGCAGTTCTTC. Its protein product is CASSPGTSGGLWQFF. This chain connects TRBV7-8 to TRBJ2-1, with 14 bases that match TRBD2. V lost 5 bases and J lost 12; bases outside the gene matches: 9. This CDR3 contains 15 residues. Germline CDR1 is SGHVS and CDR2 is FQNEAQ.

This clonotype was counted between two and nine times. The chain has TRBV7-2 and TRBJ2-7, with D uncertain. The CDR3 sequence is 12 residues long. V was trimmed by 5 bases and J by 3 bases, leaving 8 bases between them. Germline V gene data show CDR1 as SGHTA and CDR2 as FQGNSA. The CDR3 reads CASSPGNYEQYV. The CDR3 DNA follows: TGTGCCAGCAGCCCCGGAAACTACGAGCAGTACGTC.

This clonotype was picked up a small number of times. The chain employs TRBV7-9 and TRBJ2-3; D is undetermined. CDR1 SEHNR and CDR2 FQNEAQ come from the germline V gene (reference sequence). CDR3 length: 13 residues. The V end lost 2 bases, the J end lost 3 bases, and 6 bases lay between the germline ends. This chain's CDR3 is CASSLPETDTQYF. The CDR3, as DNA: TGTGCCAGCAGCTTACCGGAGACAGATACGCAGTATTTT. Together with reference TRBV7-9 and TRBJ2-3, the CDR3 gives the full variable domain: DTGVSQNPRHKITKRGQNVTFRCDPISEHNRLYWYRQTLGQGPEFLTYFQNEAQLEKSRLLSDRFSAERPKGSFSTLEIQRTEQGDSAMYLCASSLPETDTQYFGPGTRLTVL.

The chain links TRBV5-1 to TRBJ2-3; TRBD1 matches at 12 bases. Germline V gives CDR1 SGHRS, CDR2 YFSETQ. CDR3 size: 15 residues. With 2 bases clipped from V and 4 bases from J, the junction kept 2 bases outside the gene matches. The CDR3: CASSFGTGGADTQYF. The CDR3 nucleotides are TGCGCCAGCAGCTTCGGGACAGGGGGCGCAGATACGCAGTATTTT.

The chain has TRBV11-2 and TRBJ2-3, with a possible D match to TRBD1 (6 bases). V shed 1 base and J shed 7 bases, with 15 bases lying between them. The V gene's germline CDR1 is SGHAT and CDR2 FQNNGV. The CDR3 is 15 residues long. The CDR3 nucleotides read TGTGCCAGCAGCTTAGTTCAGGGGCCCCCTTATACGCAGTATTTT. This translates into CASSLVQGPPYTQYF.

The rearrangement uses TRBV20-1 and TRBJ2-1; 7 bases agree with TRBD1. Germline V CDR1 and CDR2: DFQATT, SNEGSKA (reference sequence). The CDR3 has 16 residues. Germline trimming cut 2 bases from V and 0 bases from J; bases unmatched to any gene: 7. The CDR3 loop reads CSARRRDRSSYNEQFF. CDR3 DNA: TGCAGTGCTAGACGCCGGGACAGAAGCTCCTACAATGAGCAGTTCTTC.

The table lists this clonotype with a few counts. The rearrangement joins TRBV10-2 to TRBJ2-7, with D possibly TRBD2 on 6 matching bases. CDR1 WSHSY and CDR2 SAAADI come from the germline V gene. Trimming left V 2 bases short and J 5 bases short, with 10 bases between. This CDR3 has 13 residues. CDR3 nucleotide sequence: TGCGCCAGCAGTGAGGGGACTCGGCACGAGCAGTACGTC. The encoded protein is CASSEGTRHEQYV.

CDR3: CASTNRGDTQYF. The CDR3 DNA is TGTGCCAGCACTAACCGGGGGGATACGCAGTATTTT. The chain has TRBV6-6 and TRBJ2-3; tentative D call: TRBD2 (6 bases). CDR1 and CDR2 from the germline V gene are MNHNY and SVGAGI (reference sequence). CDR3 size: 12 residues. Trimming left V 7 bases short and J 6 bases short, with 11 bases between.

The CDR3 is CSARHTSGGYEQYV. CDR3 bases: TGCAGTGCTAGACATACTAGCGGGGGGTACGAGCAGTACGTC. The rearrangement links TRBV20-1 to TRBJ2-7; 12 bases are a match to TRBD2. The V gene end was trimmed by 2 bases and the J gene end by 4 bases; junction bases not matched to a gene: 3. The length of the CDR3 is 14 residues. The germline CDR1 and CDR2 sequences are DFQATT and SNEGSKA (reference sequence).

This chain connects TRBV7-2 to TRBJ1-2; D call uncertain. V was cut by 5 bases and J by 8 bases, with 15 bases left in between. Looked up from germline, CDR1 is SGHTA and CDR2 is FQGNSA. CDR3 size: 13 residues. CDR3 loop: CASSDGSWRGYTF. In nucleotides, the CDR3 is TGTGCCAGCAGCGACGGGTCCTGGCGGGGCTACACCTTC.

The chain employs TRBV7-9 and TRBJ2-3; D ambiguous. This CDR3 region has 12 residues. Trimming stripped 5 bases from V and 5 bases from J, with 8 bases between. Germline CDR1 and CDR2: SEHNR and FQNEAQ (reference sequence). The CDR3 loop is CASSKFQDTQYF. In nucleotides, the CDR3 is TGTGCCAGCAGCAAATTTCAAGATACGCAGTATTTT.

This clonotype was observed a handful of times. The chain joins TRBV5-1 to TRBJ2-7; D not resolved. Trimming pared 0 bases from V and 0 bases from J, leaving 7 bases between. Germline V gene lookup returns CDR1 SGHRS and CDR2 YFSETQ. The CDR3 is made up of 14 amino acids. The CDR3 sequence: CASSLDSYSYEQYV. DNA for the CDR3: TGCGCCAGCAGCTTGGACAGCTACTCCTACGAGCAGTACGTC.